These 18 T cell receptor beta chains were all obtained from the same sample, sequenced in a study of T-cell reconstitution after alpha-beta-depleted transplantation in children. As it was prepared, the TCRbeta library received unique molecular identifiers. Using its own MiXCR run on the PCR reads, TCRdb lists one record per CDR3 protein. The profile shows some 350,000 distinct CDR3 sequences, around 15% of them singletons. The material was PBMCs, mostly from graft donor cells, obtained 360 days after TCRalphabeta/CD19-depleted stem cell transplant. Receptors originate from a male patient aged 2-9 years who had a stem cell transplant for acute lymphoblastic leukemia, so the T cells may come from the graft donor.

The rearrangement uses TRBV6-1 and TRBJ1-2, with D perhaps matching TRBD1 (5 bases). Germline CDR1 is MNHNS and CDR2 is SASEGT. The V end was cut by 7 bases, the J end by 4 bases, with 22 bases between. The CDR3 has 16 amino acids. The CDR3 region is CASNQGRVYFFYGYTF. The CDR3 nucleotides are TGTGCCAGCAACCAGGGCAGGGTCTACTTCTTCTATGGCTACACCTTC.

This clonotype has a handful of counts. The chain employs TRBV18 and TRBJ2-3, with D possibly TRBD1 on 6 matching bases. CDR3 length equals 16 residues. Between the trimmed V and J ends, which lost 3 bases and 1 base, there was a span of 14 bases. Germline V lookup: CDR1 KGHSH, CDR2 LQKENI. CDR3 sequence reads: CASSPSGKGGTDTQYF. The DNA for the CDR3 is TGTGCCAGCTCACCCTCCGGGAAGGGGGGCACAGATACGCAGTATTTT.

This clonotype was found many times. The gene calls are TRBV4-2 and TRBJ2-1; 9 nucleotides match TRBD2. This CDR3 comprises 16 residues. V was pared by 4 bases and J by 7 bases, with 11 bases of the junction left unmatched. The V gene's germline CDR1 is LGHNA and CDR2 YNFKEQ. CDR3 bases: TGTGCCAGCAGCCTTCCTCAGCGGGAGGAGGGGAATGAGCAGTTCTTC. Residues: CASSLPQREEGNEQFF.

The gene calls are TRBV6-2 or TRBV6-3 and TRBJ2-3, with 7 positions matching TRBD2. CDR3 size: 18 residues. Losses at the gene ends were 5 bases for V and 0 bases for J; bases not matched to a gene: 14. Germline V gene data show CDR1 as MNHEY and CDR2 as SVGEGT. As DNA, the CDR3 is TGTGCCAGCAGTCGATATACGAGACTAGCTCGTAGCACAGATACGCAGTATTTT. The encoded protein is CASSRYTRLARSTDTQYF.

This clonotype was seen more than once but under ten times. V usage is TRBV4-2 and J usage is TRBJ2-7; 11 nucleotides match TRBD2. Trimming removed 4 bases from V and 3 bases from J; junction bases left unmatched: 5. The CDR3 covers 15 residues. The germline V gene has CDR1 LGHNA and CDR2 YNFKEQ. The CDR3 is CASSPASGRIYEQYF. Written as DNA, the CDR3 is TGTGCCAGCAGCCCCGCTAGCGGGAGGATCTACGAGCAGTACTTC.

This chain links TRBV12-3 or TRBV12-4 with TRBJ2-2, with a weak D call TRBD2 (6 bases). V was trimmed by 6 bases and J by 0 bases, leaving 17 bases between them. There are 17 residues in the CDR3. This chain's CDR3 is CASSPRAGIANTGELFF. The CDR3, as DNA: TGTGCCAGCAGCCCCAGAGCGGGCATTGCGAACACCGGGGAGCTGTTTTTT.

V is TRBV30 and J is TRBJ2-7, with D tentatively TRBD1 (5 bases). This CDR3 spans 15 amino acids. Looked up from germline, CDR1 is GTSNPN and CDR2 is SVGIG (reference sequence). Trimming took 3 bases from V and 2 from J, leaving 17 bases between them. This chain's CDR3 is CAWSRMSGRPYEQYF. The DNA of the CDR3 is TGTGCCTGGAGCAGGATGTCAGGGCGCCCCTACGAGCAGTACTTC.

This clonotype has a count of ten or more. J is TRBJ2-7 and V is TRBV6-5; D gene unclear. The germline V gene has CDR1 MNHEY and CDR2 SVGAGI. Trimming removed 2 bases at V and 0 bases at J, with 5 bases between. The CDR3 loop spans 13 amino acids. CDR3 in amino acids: CASSYAGSYEQYF. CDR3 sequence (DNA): TGTGCCAGCAGTTACGCTGGCTCCTACGAGCAGTACTTC.

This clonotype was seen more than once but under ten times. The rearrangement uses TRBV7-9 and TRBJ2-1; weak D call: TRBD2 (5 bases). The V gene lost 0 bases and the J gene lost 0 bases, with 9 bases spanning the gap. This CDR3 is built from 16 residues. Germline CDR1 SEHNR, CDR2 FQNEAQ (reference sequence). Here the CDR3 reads CASSLAGGRSYNEQFF. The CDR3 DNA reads TGTGCCAGCAGCTTAGCCGGAGGCCGCTCCTACAATGAGCAGTTCTTC.

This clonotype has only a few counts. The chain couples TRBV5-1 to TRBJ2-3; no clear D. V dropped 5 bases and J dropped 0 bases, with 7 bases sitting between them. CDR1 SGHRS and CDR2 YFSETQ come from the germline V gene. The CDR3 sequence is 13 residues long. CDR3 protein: CASRSSSTDTQYF. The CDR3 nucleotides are TGCGCCAGCAGATCAAGCAGCACAGATACGCAGTATTTT.

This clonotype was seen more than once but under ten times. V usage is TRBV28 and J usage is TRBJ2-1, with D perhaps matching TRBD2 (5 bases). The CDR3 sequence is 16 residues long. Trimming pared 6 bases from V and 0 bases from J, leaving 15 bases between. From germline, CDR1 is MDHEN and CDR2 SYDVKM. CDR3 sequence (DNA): TGTGCCAGCAGGGAGTACTCGGGGAGCTCCTACAATGAGCAGTTCTTC. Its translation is CASREYSGSSYNEQFF.

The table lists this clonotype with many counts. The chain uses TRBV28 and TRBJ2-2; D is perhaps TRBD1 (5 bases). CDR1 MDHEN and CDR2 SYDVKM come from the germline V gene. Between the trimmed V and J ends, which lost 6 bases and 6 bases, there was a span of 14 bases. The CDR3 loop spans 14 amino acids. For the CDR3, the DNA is TGTGCCAGCAGCCAAGACAGAGCAGCCGGGGAGCTGTTTTTT. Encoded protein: CASSQDRAAGELFF.

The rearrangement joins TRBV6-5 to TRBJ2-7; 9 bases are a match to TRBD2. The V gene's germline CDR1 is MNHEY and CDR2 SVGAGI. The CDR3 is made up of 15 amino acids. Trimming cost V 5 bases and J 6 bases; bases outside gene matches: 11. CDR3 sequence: CASSLRPGLAREQYF. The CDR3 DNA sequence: TGTGCCAGCAGTCTACGGCCGGGACTAGCCCGCGAGCAGTACTTC.

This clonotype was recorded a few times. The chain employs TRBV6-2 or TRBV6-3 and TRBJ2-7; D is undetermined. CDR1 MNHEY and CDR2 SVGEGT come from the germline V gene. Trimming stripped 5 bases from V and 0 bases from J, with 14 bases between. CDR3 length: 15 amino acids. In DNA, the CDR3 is TGTGCCAGCAGTGCCGACTCAATCTCCTCCTACGAGCAGTACTTC. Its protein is CASSADSISSYEQYF.

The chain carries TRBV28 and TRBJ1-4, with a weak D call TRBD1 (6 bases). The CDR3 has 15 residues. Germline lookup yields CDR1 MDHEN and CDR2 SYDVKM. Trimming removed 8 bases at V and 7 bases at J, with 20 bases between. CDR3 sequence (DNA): TGTGCCAGCTACCGAGGGGGAGATATAGGTGAAAAACTGTTTTTT. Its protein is CASYRGGDIGEKLFF.

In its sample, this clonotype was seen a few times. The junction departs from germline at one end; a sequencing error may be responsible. The CDR3, as DNA: TGTGCCAGCAGTAACCCTAGAGAGCTTTTTTTT. Amino acids: CASSNPRELFF. This chain joins TRBV28 and TRBJ2-2; no definite D call. The CDR3 length is 11 residues. The germline V gene has CDR1 MDHEN and CDR2 SYDVKM.

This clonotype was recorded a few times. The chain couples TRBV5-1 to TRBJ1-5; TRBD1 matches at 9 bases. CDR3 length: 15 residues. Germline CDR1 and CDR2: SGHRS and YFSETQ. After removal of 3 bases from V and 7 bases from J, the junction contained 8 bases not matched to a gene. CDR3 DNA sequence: TGCGCCAGCAGCTGGGGACAGGGCGAGAACCAGCCCCAGCATTTT. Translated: CASSWGQGENQPQHF.

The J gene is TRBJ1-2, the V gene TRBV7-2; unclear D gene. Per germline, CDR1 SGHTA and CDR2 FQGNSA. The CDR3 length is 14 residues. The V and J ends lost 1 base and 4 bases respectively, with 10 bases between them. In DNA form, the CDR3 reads TGTGCCAGCAGCTTAGTGGTCAGTACCTATGGCTACACCTTC. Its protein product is CASSLVVSTYGYTF.